The 10 T cell receptor beta chains given below trace back to one sample, sequenced in a study of a mutant IDH1 vaccine in newly diagnosed glioma. The antigens these receptors bind are not known. Generated by immunoSEQ multiplex PCR, the TCRdb table keeps only in-frame clones and is missing some. The repertoire consists of some 71,000 clones, with approximately 86% occurring once and the leading ten covering about 2%. As to time point: week 35, safety follow-up. What each vaccine dose contained was 300 ug of mutant IDH1 20-mer peptide, accompanied by topical imiquimod. The input for sequencing was PBMCs, taken from a glioma patient whose treatment included an IDH1 peptide vaccine. The receptors come from a man under 40 with glioma.

The CDR3 bases are TGTGCCAGCAGCCCCAGGGGGCAGGGTTCAGGCGATGGCTACACCTTC. This translates into CASSPRGQGSGDGYTF. The rearrangement joins TRBV5-4 to TRBJ1-2, with 8 bases aligning to TRBD1. V gave up 4 bases and J gave up 6 bases; unmatched junction bases: 14. CDR3 size: 16 residues. Germline V gene data show CDR1 as SGHNT and CDR2 as YYREEE (reference sequence).

This chain links TRBV7-2 with TRBJ2-5, with 7 bases identical to TRBD2. J lost 3 bases, V lost 2 bases, and 9 bases had no gene match. CDR1 is SGHTA, CDR2 FQGNSA, per germline. The CDR3 length is 16 residues. Here the CDR3 reads CASSLYGAGVEETQYF. The CDR3 coding sequence is TGTGCCAGCAGCTTATACGGGGCGGGGGTTGAAGAGACCCAGTACTTC.

The chain links TRBV7-3 to TRBJ2-7; 8 bases are shared with TRBD2. Trimming removed 4 bases from V and 6 bases from J; junction bases left unmatched: 11. The CDR3 runs 15 residues. CDR1 SGHTA and CDR2 FQGTGA come from the germline V gene. CDR3 protein: CASSSLGLAGSEQYF. DNA for the CDR3: TGTGCCAGCAGCTCCCTGGGGCTAGCGGGCTCCGAGCAGTACTTC.

The chain uses TRBV5-4 and TRBJ1-6, with 7 bases aligning to TRBD1. CDR1 SGHNT and CDR2 YYREEE come from the germline V gene (reference sequence). The CDR3 extends over 15 amino acids. V trimming: 0 bases; J trimming: 6 bases; junction bases outside the gene matches: 3. The CDR3 here is CASSLEGTVNSPLHF. DNA for the CDR3: TGTGCCAGCAGCTTGGAGGGGACAGTTAATTCACCCCTCCACTTT.

The rearrangement uses TRBV5-4 and TRBJ1-1; no reliable D call. Trimming took off 3 bases at V and 4 bases at J, with 10 bases between the two ends. Germline lookup yields CDR1 SGHNT and CDR2 YYREEE (reference sequence). CDR3 size: 13 residues. CDR3 sequence: CASSSPGSTEAFF. DNA for the CDR3: TGTGCCAGCAGCTCCCCGGGGAGCACTGAAGCTTTCTTT.

DNA for the CDR3: TGTGCCAGTAGTATAAGCGCCCCGGGGGATGGAGGCTACACCTTC. Protein product: CASSISAPGDGGYTF. V usage is TRBV19 and J usage is TRBJ1-2; weak D call: TRBD1 (5 bases). Trimming stripped 2 bases from V and 8 bases from J, with 18 bases between. CDR1 LNHDA and CDR2 SQIVND come from the germline V gene (reference sequence). The length of the CDR3 is 15 residues.

The V and J genes are TRBV7-3 and TRBJ1-1; D remains unclear. Trimming removed 4 bases at V and 5 bases at J, with 11 bases between. In germline, CDR1 is SGHTA, CDR2 FQGTGA. The CDR3 consists of 13 residues. The chain's CDR3 is CASSSSGRTEAFF. The CDR3 nucleotides are TGTGCCAGCAGCTCCTCGGGCAGGACTGAAGCTTTCTTT. Drawing the rest from reference TRBV7-3 and TRBJ1-1, the complete variable domain is GAGVSQTPSNKVTEKGKYVELRCDPISGHTALYWYRQSLGQGPEFLIYFQGTGAADDSGLPNDRFFAVRPEGSVSTLKIQRTERGDSAVYLCASSSSGRTEAFFGQGTRLTVV.

In nucleotides, the CDR3 is TGCAGCGTTGCAGGGCCTCCGGGCTACAATGAGCAGTTCTTC. It codes for CSVAGPPGYNEQFF. The chain couples TRBV29-1 to TRBJ2-1; tentative D call: TRBD1 (5 bases). Germline assignment: CDR1 SQVTM and CDR2 ANQGSEA. Trimming removed 4 bases from V and 3 bases from J, with 13 bases in between. This CDR3 has 14 residues.

This chain joins TRBV2 and TRBJ2-2; possibly TRBD2 for D (6 bases). Trimming took off 6 bases at V and 4 bases at J, with 12 bases between the two ends. CDR1 SNHLY and CDR2 FYNNEI come from the germline V gene. The CDR3 covers 14 residues. The CDR3: CASRPGLLTGELFF. The DNA for the CDR3 is TGTGCCAGCAGGCCGGGACTGCTCACCGGGGAGCTGTTTTTT. Full variable domain (missing parts from reference TRBV2 and TRBJ2-2): EPEVTQTPSHQVTQMGQEVILRCVPISNHLYFYWYRQILGQKVEFLVSFYNNEISEKSEIFDDQFSVERPDGSNFTLKIRSTKLEDSAMYFCASRPGLLTGELFFGEGSRLTVL.

The chain links TRBV9 to TRBJ1-4, with 9 bases lining up with TRBD1. CDR1 is SGDLS, CDR2 YYNGEE, per germline. With 2 bases clipped from V and 8 bases from J, the junction kept 10 bases outside the gene matches. The CDR3 runs 16 residues. For the CDR3, the DNA is TGTGCCAGCAGCGTGTCGAGACAGGGGGGAAGGGAAAAACTGTTTTTT. Translation gives CASSVSRQGGREKLFF.